Below, one T cell receptor (beta chain) is given with its context. What it recognizes is unknown. Following RNA extraction, reverse transcription yielded cDNA that acted as the sequencing template. Produced via immunoSEQ multiplex PCR; TCRdb's table is partial and in-frame only. The sample has some 120,000 clones; 58% are singletons. The sample is drawn from a study of CD8+ T cells in alopecia areata. Whole-study context: For 6 to 18 months, tofacitinib was taken, and 6 months off drug followed.

Alopecia areata patients gave lesional scalp punch biopsies and peripheral blood samples. Sorting of CD4+ and CD8+ T cells was performed on PBMCs. This CDR3 comprises 13 residues. Trimming cost V 2 bases and J 3 bases, with 8 bases left between them. Germline V CDR1 and CDR2: SGHRS, YFSETQ. Study-level results: Normal skin's resident alphabeta T cells are also sequenced in scalp samples.

The specimen comprised CD4+ T cells sorted from blood, sampled at week 0. This TCR came from a human donor with alopecia areata. The V and J genes are TRBV5-1 and TRBJ2-5, with a tentative D call TRBD1 (5 bases). The CDR3 nucleotides read TGCGCCAGCAGCTTCGAAGGGGAAGAGACCCAGTACTTC. It translates to CASSFEGEETQYF.